What follows are 20 T cell receptor beta chains derived from one specimen sequenced in a study of T cell responses to AZD1222 COVID-19 vaccine. Sequencing used immunoSEQ multiplex PCR; TCRdb keeps in-frame clones, though not all of them. The sample lists about 22,000 clones; 82% were seen once. The material sequenced was peripheral blood, taken on day 0 of AZD1222 vaccination. The origin of the receptors is an adult in good health.

This sequence joins TRBV28 and TRBJ2-7; a weak D match, TRBD2 (6 bases). Germline V gene data show CDR1 as MDHEN and CDR2 as SYDVKM. Trimming cost V 6 bases and J 0 bases, with 21 bases left between them. CDR3 length equals 17 residues. CDR3 coding DNA: TGTGCCAGCAGCCCAGGGATGATGCGGGGAGGCTCCTACGAGCAGTACTTC. It is translated as CASSPGMMRGGSYEQYF. The whole variable domain, filled in from reference TRBV28 and TRBJ2-7, reads DVKVTQSSRYLVKRTGEKVFLECVQDMDHENMFWYRQDPGLGLRLIYFSYDVKMKEKGDIPEGYSVSREKKERFSLILESASTNQTSMYLCASSPGMMRGGSYEQYFGPGTRLTVT.

This clone was picked up a small number of times. V is TRBV7-2 and J is TRBJ1-1; 8 bases agree with TRBD1. The V gene's germline CDR1 is SGHTA and CDR2 FQGNSA. The ends lost 0 bases at V and 11 bases at J; junction bases unmatched: 14. This CDR3 comprises 16 residues. In DNA, the CDR3 is TGTGCCAGCAGCTTAGCGTTAGGACAGGGAGATGGATACGCTTTCTTT. It is translated as CASSLALGQGDGYAFF. Full variable domain (rest looked up from reference TRBV7-2 and TRBJ1-1): GAGVSQSPSNKVTEKGKDVELRCDPISGHTALYWYRQSLGQGLEFLIYFQGNSAPDKSGLPSDRFSAERTGGSVSTLTIQRTQQEDSAVYLCASSLALGQGDGYAFFGQGTRLTVV.

V usage is TRBV5-6 and J usage is TRBJ2-1; 8 positions match TRBD2. The V and J ends lost 0 bases and 7 bases, in that order; junction bases with no gene match: 6. The CDR3 is 15 amino acids. CDR1 is SGHDT, CDR2 YYEEEE, per germline. CDR3 loop: CASSLEAGARNEQFF. In nucleotides, the CDR3 is TGTGCCAGCAGCTTGGAAGCGGGAGCCCGGAATGAGCAGTTCTTC.

Note on this clone: This sample also contains other DNA sequences that code for the same CDR3. The rearrangement uses TRBV18 and TRBJ1-2; 7 nucleotides agree with TRBD1. Trimming removed 3 bases from V and 4 bases from J; junction bases left unmatched: 8. The CDR3 is made up of 15 amino acids. CDR1 is KGHSH, CDR2 LQKENI, per germline. CDR3 in DNA: TGTGCCAGCTCACCCGACGACAGGGTAGGCTATGGCTACACCTTC. Amino acids: CASSPDDRVGYGYTF.

The chain employs TRBV7-9 and TRBJ2-2; tentative D call: TRBD1 (6 bases). The V end lost 2 bases, the J end lost 7 bases, and 20 bases lay between the germline ends. CDR3 length equals 17 residues. Germline V gives CDR1 SEHNR, CDR2 FQNEAQ (reference sequence). The CDR3 sequence is CASSLIGQRPGGGELFF. The CDR3 nucleotides read TGTGCCAGCAGCTTAATCGGACAGAGACCGGGTGGCGGGGAGCTGTTTTTT. Filled out from reference TRBV7-9 and TRBJ2-2, the complete variable domain reads DTGVSQNPRHKITKRGQNVTFRCDPISEHNRLYWYRQTLGQGPEFLTYFQNEAQLEKSRLLSDRFSAERPKGSFSTLEIQRTEQGDSAMYLCASSLIGQRPGGGELFFGEGSRLTVL.

This chain uses TRBV2 with TRBJ2-5; maybe TRBD1 (6 bases). The germline V and J ends were trimmed by 4 bases and 2 bases, with 11 bases remaining between them. Per germline, CDR1 SNHLY and CDR2 FYNNEI. The CDR3 is made up of 14 amino acids. The CDR3 is CASSASTGQETQYF. The DNA of the CDR3 is TGTGCCAGCAGTGCCTCTACAGGGCAAGAGACCCAGTACTTC.

The chain joins TRBV9 to TRBJ2-3; possibly TRBD2 for D (5 bases). CDR3 length equals 15 residues. V was cut by 3 bases and J by 4 bases, with 15 bases left in between. Germline CDR1 SGDLS, CDR2 YYNGEE. As DNA, the CDR3 is TGTGCCAGCAGCGCCCTGGCGGGCGTTTCAGATACGCAGTATTTT. Residues: CASSALAGVSDTQYF.

On this clone itself: One end of the junction does not line up with germline, which may come from a read error. This sequence joins TRBV27 and TRBJ2-2; 12 positions agree with TRBD1. The CDR3 is made up of 16 amino acids. Germline CDR1 and CDR2: MNHEY and SMNVEV (reference sequence). CDR3 nucleotides: TGCCCAGGAGGGATGGGACAGGGGGCAAACACCGGGGAGCTGTTTTTT. Its protein is CPGGMGQGANTGELFF.

The J gene is TRBJ2-7, the V gene TRBV6-5, with 10 positions matching TRBD2. Germline V gene lookup returns CDR1 MNHEY and CDR2 SVGAGI. V gave up 5 bases and J gave up 2 bases; unmatched junction bases: 3. The CDR3 is 14 residues long. The CDR3 DNA reads as TGTGCCAGCAGTACCGGGACTAGCGCCTACGAGCAGTACTTC. It translates to CASSTGTSAYEQYF.

This clone is a singleton in its sample. This chain connects TRBV13 to TRBJ2-7; the D gene could be TRBD1 or TRBD2 (5 bases each). CDR1 PRHDT and CDR2 FYEKMQ come from the germline V gene (reference sequence). CDR3 length equals 14 residues. The V end was cut by 4 bases, the J end by 11 bases, with 21 bases between. The CDR3 spells CASSSGTTALSEYF. In nucleotides, the CDR3 is TGTGCCAGCAGCTCCGGGACGACCGCCCTATCGGAGTACTTC. The whole variable domain, remainder taken from reference TRBV13 and TRBJ2-7, is AAGVIQSPRHLIKEKRETATLKCYPIPRHDTVYWYQQGPGQDPQFLISFYEKMQSDKGSIPDRFSAQQFSDYHSELNMSSLELGDSALYFCASSSGTTALSEYFGPGTRLTVT.

The chain has TRBV5-1 and TRBJ2-3; the match to TRBD2 covers 10 bases. V trimming: 4 bases; J trimming: 6 bases; junction bases outside the gene matches: 5. Germline loops: CDR1 SGHRS, CDR2 YFSETQ. CDR3 length: 14 amino acids. The CDR3 spells CASSITSGTDTQYF. CDR3 nucleotide sequence: TGCGCCAGCAGCATCACTAGCGGGACTGATACGCAGTATTTT.

The rearrangement links TRBV29-1 to TRBJ2-5; unclear D gene. The CDR3 runs to 16 residues. Trimming removed 7 bases from V and 5 bases from J, with 26 bases in between. CDR1 and CDR2 from the germline V gene are SQVTM and ANQGSEA. CDR3 nucleotides: TGCAGCGGAGCAATGGGGTTTTACAAGGATGGGGAGACCCAGTACTTC. Protein: CSGAMGFYKDGETQYF.

This chain links TRBV7-2 with TRBJ2-1; D may be TRBD1 or TRBD2 (5 bases each). Trimming removed 4 bases from V and 8 bases from J, with 15 bases in between. CDR1 is SGHTA and CDR2 is FQGNSA in the germline V gene. CDR3 length equals 14 residues. CDR3 residues: CASSSRELVDEQFF. The CDR3 nucleotides are TGTGCCAGCAGCTCCAGGGAGCTAGTTGATGAGCAGTTCTTC. Full variable domain (rest looked up from reference TRBV7-2 and TRBJ2-1): GAGVSQSPSNKVTEKGKDVELRCDPISGHTALYWYRQSLGQGLEFLIYFQGNSAPDKSGLPSDRFSAERTGGSVSTLTIQRTQQEDSAVYLCASSSRELVDEQFFGPGTRLTVL.

The V call is TRBV19, the J call TRBJ1-3; D unresolved. The V and J ends lost 0 bases and 0 bases respectively, with 24 bases between them. CDR3 size: 21 residues. Germline CDR1 LNHDA, CDR2 SQIVND (reference sequence). CDR3 loop: CASSIDGPDSRRASSGNTIYF. The CDR3 bases are TGTGCCAGTAGTATAGACGGCCCTGATTCCCGTAGGGCAAGCTCTGGAAACACCATATATTTT.

This chain links TRBV12-3 or TRBV12-4 with TRBJ2-5; D remains unclear. Trimming left V 10 bases short and J 2 bases short, with 11 bases between. This CDR3 contains 12 residues. The CDR3 region is CATATSQETQYF. The CDR3 DNA follows: TGTGCCACCGCGACATCACAAGAGACCCAGTACTTC.

J is TRBJ1-2 and V is TRBV7-2, with D unclear. Germline CDR1 reads SGHTA; CDR2 reads FQGNSA. This CDR3 contains 15 residues. V lost 3 bases and J 2 bases, leaving 13 bases between the germline ends. The CDR3: CASSFPTRGNYGYTF. The CDR3 region has the DNA TGTGCCAGCAGCTTCCCGACACGTGGGAACTATGGCTACACCTTC.

The chain is built from TRBV28 and TRBJ2-5, with D possibly being TRBD1 or TRBD2 (6 bases each). Germline CDR1 is MDHEN and CDR2 is SYDVKM. The V and J ends lost 5 bases and 3 bases respectively, with 25 bases between them. The CDR3 length is 18 residues. CDR3 sequence (DNA): TGTGCCAGCAGTCCACGAAACTTTCGTACAGGGAGGAAAGAGACCCAGTACTTC. This gives the protein CASSPRNFRTGRKETQYF.

The chain recombines TRBV19 with TRBJ2-7; 9 nucleotides agree with TRBD1. Germline values: CDR1 LNHDA, CDR2 SQIVND (reference sequence). V dropped 1 base and J dropped 6; count of bases not matched to a gene: 10. This CDR3 is 16 amino acids long. CDR3 nucleotide sequence: TGTGCCAGTAGTATAGGACGACAGGGGGTATCTGGCGAGCAGTACTTC. It is translated as CASSIGRQGVSGEQYF.

This chain links TRBV5-4 with TRBJ2-1, with 7 nucleotides matching TRBD2. J lost 8 bases, V lost 5 bases, and 16 bases had no gene match. This CDR3 is built from 16 residues. The germline CDR1 and CDR2 sequences are SGHNT and YYREEE (reference sequence). CDR3 loop: CASRDGYAGVSDEQFF. The CDR3 DNA is TGTGCCAGCAGGGACGGTTATGCGGGAGTTTCGGATGAGCAGTTCTTC.

The J gene is TRBJ2-3, the V gene TRBV5-1, with a tentative D call TRBD2 (6 bases). The CDR3 extends over 14 amino acids. V lost 0 bases and J 9 bases, leaving 14 bases between the germline ends. CDR1 and CDR2 from the germline V gene are SGHRS and YFSETQ. The CDR3 coding sequence is TGCGCCAGCAGCTTGGCTCAGGCGGAGGGAACGCAGTATTTT. Translated: CASSLAQAEGTQYF.